These 26 T cell receptor beta chains share one sample of origin, sequenced in a study of CD8 T cells in Susac syndrome. An amount of RNA that ranged from roughly 0.45 to 1 ug was reverse transcribed with random hexamers. TCRdb reprocessed the immunoSEQ multiplex PCR reads with MiXCR, giving one entry per CDR3 protein. The repertoire holds fewer than 150,000 distinct CDR3 sequences, about 90% seen once, with around 0.22% in the top ten. Sequencing was carried out using CD8+ T cells from PBMCs. These receptors originate from a human donor with multiple sclerosis.

The genes are TRBV28 and TRBJ2-1, with D possibly matching TRBD1 (6 bases). V lost 8 bases, J lost 3 bases, and 8 bases lay in between. CDR1 and CDR2 from the germline V gene are MDHEN and SYDVKM. The CDR3 is made up of 12 amino acids. The CDR3 region is CASFRGYNEQFF. In DNA form, the CDR3 reads TGTGCCAGCTTCAGGGGCTACAATGAGCAGTTCTTC.

This chain uses TRBV11-2 with TRBJ1-2, with D unclear. CDR1 SGHAT and CDR2 FQNNGV come from the germline V gene. The germline V and J ends were trimmed by 2 bases and 7 bases, with 8 bases remaining between them. The length of the CDR3 is 12 residues. The CDR3 loop reads CASSLMSSGYTF. The CDR3 DNA sequence: TGTGCCAGCAGCTTAATGTCCAGTGGCTACACCTTC.

This chain links TRBV5-1 with TRBJ2-3; D possibly uses TRBD1 or TRBD2 (5 bases each). With 0 bases removed from V and 5 bases from J, the gap between germline ends came to 10 bases. Germline CDR1 is SGHRS and CDR2 is YFSETQ. This CDR3 is 14 amino acids long. CDR3 amino acids: CASSLGDLVDTQYF. Written as DNA, the CDR3 is TGCGCCAGCAGCTTGGGGGACCTCGTAGATACGCAGTATTTT.

The chain couples TRBV3-1 to TRBJ1-2; the match to TRBD1 covers 9 bases. Trimming cost V 6 bases and J 8 bases; bases outside gene matches: 7. The CDR3 contains 13 residues. In germline, CDR1 is LGHDT, CDR2 YNNKEL (reference sequence). The DNA for the CDR3 is TGTGCCAGCAGAGGGGACAGGGTGGAGGGCTACACCTTC. Translating gives CASRGDRVEGYTF.

The chain carries TRBV27 and TRBJ2-3; tentatively, D is TRBD2 (6 bases). The CDR3 length is 14 residues. Germline lookup yields CDR1 MNHEY and CDR2 SMNVEV (reference sequence). V lost 6 bases, J lost 5 bases, and 15 bases lay in between. The CDR3 DNA is TGTGCCAGCAGGGGGGACTCCTGGGGAGATACGCAGTATTTT. Translation gives CASRGDSWGDTQYF.

The chain joins TRBV25-1 to TRBJ2-7; 7 bases agree with TRBD2. Trimming cost V 5 bases and J 7 bases; bases outside gene matches: 11. This CDR3 contains 14 residues. Looked up from germline, CDR1 is MGHDK and CDR2 is SYGVNS. As DNA, the CDR3 is TGTGCCAGCAGTCACCGAGGGAGGGGCAGGGAGCAGTACTTC. It encodes CASSHRGRGREQYF.

This chain uses TRBV18 with TRBJ1-1; D unresolved. Trimming left V 3 bases short and J 1 base short, with 12 bases between. This CDR3 is built from 15 residues. Looked up from germline, CDR1 is KGHSH and CDR2 is LQKENI. The CDR3 region has the DNA TGTGCCAGCTCACCTCCTGGACTCACGAACACTGAAGCTTTCTTT. Its protein is CASSPPGLTNTEAFF.

The chain is built from TRBV4-1 and TRBJ1-1; D is undetermined. The CDR3 runs 11 residues. Germline V gives CDR1 MGHRA, CDR2 YSYEKL. The V end was cut by 0 bases, the J end by 8 bases, with 4 bases between. CDR3 region: CASSQDREAFF. The CDR3 bases are TGCGCCAGCAGCCAAGATAGGGAAGCTTTCTTT.

V is TRBV29-1 and J is TRBJ1-2; 7 nucleotides line up with TRBD1. Per the germline V gene, CDR1 is SQVTM and CDR2 is ANQGSEA. J was trimmed by 2 bases and V by 6 bases; bases with no gene match: 3. CDR3 length: 12 residues. The CDR3 DNA follows: TGCAGCGTCGCAGGGGGAAACTATGGCTACACCTTC. Translating gives CSVAGGNYGYTF.

The gene calls are TRBV12-3 or TRBV12-4 and TRBJ1-1; no reliable D call. V was cut by 3 bases and J by 10 bases, with 15 bases left in between. There are 13 residues in the CDR3. The CDR3 protein is CASSFLPPSRAFF. The CDR3 DNA reads TGTGCCAGCAGTTTTCTACCGCCGTCGAGAGCTTTCTTT.

This clonotype was found once. The chain employs TRBV7-9 and TRBJ1-5; unclear D gene. The CDR3 is 13 amino acids. Trimming shortened V by 1 base and J by 5 bases, and 6 bases separated the two germline ends. The germline V gene encodes CDR1 SEHNR and CDR2 FQNEAQ (reference sequence). For the CDR3, the DNA is TGTGCCAGCAGCTTAGTTGACGATCAGCCCCAGCATTTT. This sequence encodes CASSLVDDQPQHF.

A word on this clonotype: One end of the junction is discordant with germline, which a read error may explain. The chain links TRBV7-9 to TRBJ1-3; D call uncertain. The CDR3 is 13 amino acids. Germline CDR1 SEHNR, CDR2 FQNEAQ (reference sequence). The CDR3 protein is CASSLFPGNTIYF. The CDR3 DNA is TGTGCCAGCAGCCTATTCCCTGGGAACACCATATATTTT.

The genes are TRBV24-1 and TRBJ2-5, with D hard to call. V lost 1 base and J lost 2, with 7 bases in between. Looked up from germline, CDR1 is KGHDR and CDR2 is SFDVKD. CDR3 size: 14 residues. CDR3: CATSDLGLQETQYF. Written as DNA, the CDR3 is TGTGCCACCAGTGATTTAGGCCTGCAAGAGACCCAGTACTTC.

The rearrangement uses TRBV18 and TRBJ2-1; the D gene is possibly TRBD2 (5 bases). Deletions cut 6 bases from V and 8 bases from J, with 26 bases between. The germline gives CDR1 KGHSH, CDR2 LQKENI. The CDR3 sequence is 17 residues long. The CDR3 nucleotides are TGTGCCAGCTCGCCAAACCCGGAGGCTCGGGCCTTTGATGAGCAGTTCTTC. The encoded protein is CASSPNPEARAFDEQFF.

This chain joins TRBV29-1 and TRBJ2-1; possible D gene TRBD2, 5 bases. Germline CDR1 is SQVTM and CDR2 is ANQGSEA. This CDR3 contains 11 residues. Trimming left V 4 bases short and J 9 bases short, with 10 bases between. For the CDR3, the DNA is TGCAGCGTTGGAGGGAGCGGTGAGCAGTTCTTC. Translated, it gives CSVGGSGEQFF.

V and J are TRBV5-6 and TRBJ1-4, with D perhaps TRBD1 (6 bases). This CDR3 is built from 13 residues. V was shortened by 4 bases and J by 7 bases, with 11 bases between the two germline ends. The V gene's germline CDR1 is SGHDT and CDR2 YYEEEE. The CDR3 spells CASSPVGGEKLFF. CDR3 sequence (DNA): TGTGCCAGCAGCCCGGTAGGGGGTGAAAAACTGTTTTTT.

The V call is TRBV20-1, the J call TRBJ1-1, with D possibly TRBD1 on 6 matching bases. This CDR3 is built from 13 residues. The V gene's germline CDR1 is DFQATT and CDR2 SNEGSKA (reference sequence). Trimming left V 6 bases short and J 0 bases short, with 11 bases between. This chain's CDR3 is CSARGRMNTEAFF. CDR3 DNA sequence: TGCAGTGCCAGGGGACGGATGAACACTGAAGCTTTCTTT.

This clonotype was recorded once. The rearrangement uses TRBV30 and TRBJ1-1; tentatively, D is TRBD1 (5 bases). Trimming removed 4 bases at V and 3 bases at J, with 12 bases between. Germline V gene sequence: CDR1 GTSNPN, CDR2 SVGIG (reference sequence). The CDR3 length is 13 residues. CDR3 DNA sequence: TGTGCCTGGAACCTAGGGGACTACACTGAAGCTTTCTTT. This encodes CAWNLGDYTEAFF.

The chain recombines TRBV7-9 with TRBJ2-7; D is perhaps TRBD2 (6 bases). Germline CDR1 SEHNR, CDR2 FQNEAQ (reference sequence). The CDR3 length is 16 residues. V dropped 3 bases and J dropped 6 bases, with 21 bases sitting between them. CDR3 residues: CASSLEGGREGLEQYF. The CDR3 region has the DNA TGTGCCAGCAGCTTGGAGGGTGGCAGGGAAGGTCTCGAGCAGTACTTC.

The chain employs TRBV7-8 and TRBJ2-7; D remains unclear. The V end lost 3 bases, the J end lost 5 bases, and 14 bases lay between the germline ends. Per germline, CDR1 SGHVS and CDR2 FQNEAQ. The CDR3 consists of 14 residues. Here the CDR3 DNA reads TGTGCCAGCAGCTTTGTCGAAGGGTTCCACGAGCAGTACTTC. This codes for CASSFVEGFHEQYF.

The J gene is TRBJ1-2, the V gene TRBV27; possibly TRBD1 for D (5 bases). Per germline, CDR1 MNHEY and CDR2 SMNVEV (reference sequence). The length of the CDR3 is 11 residues. Trimming took off 7 bases at V and 7 bases at J, with 10 bases between the two ends. Here the CDR3 reads CASIGGAGYTF. For the CDR3, the DNA is TGTGCCAGCATTGGTGGGGCTGGCTACACCTTC.

The chain links TRBV6-2 or TRBV6-3 to TRBJ1-5, with no clear D. Germline V CDR1 and CDR2: MNHEY, SVGEGT. CDR3 size: 16 residues. V shed 8 bases and J shed 1 base, with 18 bases lying between them. CDR3 in amino acids: CASVHEGSGSNQPQHF. CDR3 in DNA: TGTGCCAGCGTTCACGAGGGTTCTGGGAGCAATCAGCCCCAGCATTTT.

The rearrangement uses TRBV27 and TRBJ2-1; D possibly corresponds to TRBD1 (6 bases). Looked up from germline, CDR1 is MNHEY and CDR2 is SMNVEV (reference sequence). The length of the CDR3 is 14 residues. Deletions cut 7 bases from V and 2 bases from J, with 12 bases between. The CDR3 DNA sequence: TGTGCCAGCACCTCCCCAGGGGCCTACAATGAGCAGTTCTTC. Translated: CASTSPGAYNEQFF.

The rearrangement links TRBV4-3 to TRBJ2-3, with D possibly being TRBD2 (5 bases). This CDR3 is 13 amino acids long. V was trimmed by 5 bases and J by 2 bases, leaving 8 bases between them. Germline V gene lookup returns CDR1 LGHNA and CDR2 YSLEER. CDR3 bases: TGCGCCAGCAGCGGGAGTAACACAGATACGCAGTATTTT. It codes for CASSGSNTDTQYF.

The chain has TRBV7-9 and TRBJ2-5; 9 positions match TRBD2. Germline loops: CDR1 SEHNR, CDR2 FQNEAQ (reference sequence). The CDR3 extends over 18 amino acids. V dropped 5 bases and J dropped 5; count of bases not matched to a gene: 18. The CDR3 region is CASSPPLAIAGDWETQYF. In nucleotides, the CDR3 is TGTGCCAGCAGCCCCCCTTTAGCGATAGCGGGAGATTGGGAGACCCAGTACTTC.

The CDR3 coding sequence is TGTGCCAGCAGCTCCCCAGCGCTAGCGGCTAACACCGGGGAGCTGTTTTTT. Residues: CASSSPALAANTGELFF. The chain couples TRBV7-9 to TRBJ2-2; 7 bases fit TRBD2. V dropped 4 bases and J dropped 2; count of bases not matched to a gene: 10. Germline loops: CDR1 SEHNR, CDR2 FQNEAQ (reference sequence). This CDR3 region has 17 residues.